The 12 T cell receptor beta chains reported below all come from one sample, sequenced in a study of blood T cell repertoires in COVID-19. The table came from immunoSEQ multiplex PCR; TCRdb's copy has only in-frame clones and leaves some out. Found here are about 210,000 clones, 89% of them singletons; the top ten hold about 4.8%. The sequencing sample was made of peripheral blood. The receptors come from a woman between 35 and 50 years old with acute or convalescent COVID-19.

CDR3 coding DNA: TGTGCCAGCAGCGACCAGGGTTATGGCTACACCTTC. The encoded protein is CASSDQGYGYTF. The chain links TRBV3-1 (or the pseudogene TRBV3-2) to TRBJ1-2, with D maybe TRBD1 (5 bases). Trimming cost V 5 bases and J 5 bases, with 9 bases left between them. The germline gives CDR1 LGHDT, CDR2 YNNKEL (reference sequence). The CDR3 covers 12 residues.

V is TRBV3-1 (or the pseudogene TRBV3-2) and J is TRBJ2-3, with TRBD2 matching 13 bases. V shed 4 bases and J 1 base; nucleotides not matched to a gene: 2. CDR1 and CDR2 (germline): LGHDT, YNNKEL (reference sequence). CDR3 length: 16 residues. CDR3 nucleotide sequence: TGTGCCAGCAGCCGAACTAGCGGGGGGGGCACAGATACGCAGTATTTT. It encodes CASSRTSGGGTDTQYF.

This clone was recorded a few times. The chain carries TRBV12-5 and TRBJ2-1; TRBD2 matches 16 bases. Losses at the gene ends were 5 bases for V and 0 bases for J; bases not matched to a gene: 10. The germline gives CDR1 LGHNT, CDR2 FRNRAP. The length of the CDR3 is 20 residues. The CDR3 DNA reads as TGTGCTAGTGGTGCGCCAGCCGGGACTAGCGGGGGGGCCTCCTACAATGAGCAGTTCTTC. Protein sequence: CASGAPAGTSGGASYNEQFF.

The J gene is TRBJ1-3, the V gene TRBV3-1 (or the pseudogene TRBV3-2); D call uncertain. The V end lost 4 bases, the J end lost 4 bases, and 5 bases lay between the germline ends. In germline, CDR1 is LGHDT, CDR2 YNNKEL (reference sequence). The CDR3 runs to 12 residues. The CDR3 region is CASSPTGNTIYF. CDR3 DNA sequence: TGTGCCAGCAGCCCTACCGGAAACACCATATATTTT.

The genes are TRBV15 and TRBJ2-1; the D gene is possibly TRBD2 (6 bases). The germline V gene encodes CDR1 LNHNV and CDR2 YYDKDF (reference sequence). V was clipped by 4 bases and J by 0 bases, with 7 bases between them. This CDR3 is built from 14 residues. The chain's CDR3 is CATSKTSSYNEQFF. CDR3 bases: TGTGCCACCAGCAAGACTAGCTCCTACAATGAGCAGTTCTTC.

The chain recombines TRBV10-1 with TRBJ1-1; 7 bases are shared with TRBD1. Per the germline V gene, CDR1 is WNHNN and CDR2 is SYGVQD (reference sequence). The CDR3 sequence is 14 residues long. V lost 6 bases to trimming and J lost 2 bases; unmatched junction nucleotides: 6. The CDR3 loop is CASSPGQKNTEAFF. The CDR3 nucleotides are TGCGCCAGCAGCCCGGGACAGAAAAACACTGAAGCTTTCTTT.

This chain uses TRBV7-3 with TRBJ2-3; no firm D call. Germline values: CDR1 SGHTA, CDR2 FQGTGA. The CDR3 has 14 residues. The ends were cut back, 3 bases at V and 6 bases at J, with 13 bases in the middle. The CDR3 DNA reads TGTGCCAGCAGCTTTGACGACTCTCTCGATACGCAGTATTTT. Residues: CASSFDDSLDTQYF. The whole variable domain, remainder taken from reference TRBV7-3 and TRBJ2-3, is GAGVSQTPSNKVTEKGKYVELRCDPISGHTALYWYRQSLGQGPEFLIYFQGTGAADDSGLPNDRFFAVRPEGSVSTLKIQRTERGDSAVYLCASSFDDSLDTQYFGPGTRLTVL.

This rearrangement joins TRBV9 to TRBJ2-2; D is perhaps TRBD2 (6 bases). The germline V gene encodes CDR1 SGDLS and CDR2 YYNGEE. This CDR3 comprises 15 residues. The germline V and J ends were trimmed by 0 bases and 5 bases, with 11 bases remaining between them. This CDR3 is CASSVGGGLTGELFF. CDR3 bases: TGTGCCAGCAGCGTAGGTGGAGGGTTGACCGGGGAGCTGTTTTTT.

This rearrangement joins TRBV2 to TRBJ1-4; 10 positions agree with TRBD1. This CDR3 is 14 amino acids long. Per germline, CDR1 SNHLY and CDR2 FYNNEI. V lost 6 bases and J lost 5; bases outside the gene matches: 3. The CDR3 sequence: CASRAGQGNEKLFF. CDR3 in DNA: TGTGCCAGCAGAGCGGGACAGGGGAATGAAAAACTGTTTTTT.

The chain joins TRBV30 to TRBJ1-2; TRBD1 agrees at 9 bases. The V gene end was trimmed by 4 bases and the J gene end by 4 bases; junction bases not matched to a gene: 16. In germline, CDR1 is GTSNPN, CDR2 SVGIG (reference sequence). CDR3 size: 17 residues. The CDR3 loop reads CAWTPSLDRGWFYGYTF. The CDR3 DNA reads as TGTGCCTGGACTCCCTCCCTGGACAGGGGTTGGTTCTATGGCTACACCTTC.

This clone was seen a handful of times. The rearrangement uses TRBV14 and TRBJ1-1; TRBD1 matches 9 bases. V gave up 8 bases and J gave up 1 base; unmatched junction bases: 5. This CDR3 spans 14 amino acids. Germline V gene lookup returns CDR1 SGHDN and CDR2 FVKESK. The CDR3 sequence: CASRDRARNTEAFF. CDR3 DNA sequence: TGTGCCAGCCGGGACAGGGCGCGGAACACTGAAGCTTTCTTT.

The DNA for the CDR3 is TGCGCCAGCAGCTCGGGACAGACCCATCTAAGCACAGATACGCAGTATTTT. Translating it yields CASSSGQTHLSTDTQYF. The rearrangement links TRBV5-1 to TRBJ2-3; TRBD1 aligns across 7 bases. With 3 bases clipped from V and 0 bases from J, the junction kept 10 bases outside the gene matches. Germline assignment: CDR1 SGHRS and CDR2 YFSETQ. The CDR3 extends over 17 amino acids.